Each of the 6 T cell receptor beta chains below was sequenced from the same sample in a study of Graves' ophthalmopathy and Graves' hyperthyroidism. Amplification of TCR beta CDR3 regions used RNA transcripts. RT-PCR was first run with HTBI primers, then multiplex PCR in a second round. TCRdb re-analysed the multiplex PCR reads in MiXCR, keeping a single row per CDR3 protein. The repertoire holds almost 750,000 distinct CDR3 sequences, with roughly 41% as singletons. The sample was peripheral blood. The receptors originated from an adult man with Graves' ophthalmopathy.

There are a few counts of this clonotype. The junction does not match germline at one end; this may be a read error. In DNA form, the CDR3 reads TGTGCCAGCAGTCCGCCACAGGGTAAACTGTTTTTT. Amino acid sequence: CASSPPQGKLFF. The chain couples TRBV10-3 to TRBJ1-4, with a weak D call TRBD1 (6 bases). This CDR3 comprises 12 residues. The V gene's germline CDR1 is ENHRY and CDR2 SYGVKD.

This clonotype was observed a few times. The V call is TRBV7-2, the J call TRBJ2-3; no firm D call. The V and J ends lost 2 bases and 6 bases respectively, with 9 bases between them. The CDR3 has 13 amino acids. Germline CDR1 SGHTA, CDR2 FQGNSA. The CDR3 DNA follows: TGTGCCAGCAGCTTAAGGCCCATGGATACGCAGTATTTT. Amino acid sequence: CASSLRPMDTQYF.

This clonotype was observed a handful of times. The rearrangement joins TRBV5-5 to TRBJ1-5, with 8 nucleotides matching TRBD1. From germline, CDR1 is SGHKS and CDR2 YYEKEE (reference sequence). V lost 2 bases, J lost 8 bases, and 6 bases stayed unmatched. This CDR3 has 14 residues. CDR3 coding DNA: TGTGCCAGCAGCTTTAGGACAGGGCGGGAGCCCCAGCATTTT. Translating gives CASSFRTGREPQHF.

The chain combines TRBV19 with TRBJ2-7; 12 bases map to TRBD2. From germline, CDR1 is LNHDA and CDR2 SQIVND (reference sequence). The CDR3 is made up of 17 amino acids. V was pared by 9 bases and J by 4 bases, with 16 bases of the junction left unmatched. DNA for the CDR3: TGTGCCAGCAGCATAACGGGACTAGCGGGCTTCTCGTACGAGCAGTACTTC. Translation: CASSITGLAGFSYEQYF. The full variable domain, completed using reference TRBV19 and TRBJ2-7, is DGGITQSPKYLFRKEGQNVTLSCEQNLNHDAMYWYRQDPGQGLRLIYYSQIVNDFQKGDIAEGYSVSREKKESFPLTVTSAQKNPTAFYLCASSITGLAGFSYEQYFGPGTRLTVT.

This clonotype was observed at least ten times. This sequence joins TRBV2 and TRBJ2-7; TRBD2 matches 7 bases. The CDR3 consists of 15 residues. V dropped 5 bases and J dropped 4; count of bases not matched to a gene: 11. The V gene's germline CDR1 is SNHLY and CDR2 FYNNEI. This CDR3 is CASSPRTRTGYEQYF. CDR3 nucleotides: TGTGCCAGCAGTCCGAGGACTAGGACCGGTTACGAGCAGTACTTC. The entire variable domain, with the rest obtained from reference TRBV2 and TRBJ2-7, is as follows: EPEVTQTPSHQVTQMGQEVILRCVPISNHLYFYWYRQILGQKVEFLVSFYNNEISEKSEIFDDQFSVERPDGSNFTLKIRSTKLEDSAMYFCASSPRTRTGYEQYFGPGTRLTVT.

About this clonotype itself: A read error may account for a junction end that differs from germline. The chain combines TRBV25-1 with TRBJ2-7; D is unclear. The germline V gene has CDR1 MGHDK and CDR2 SYGVNS. The CDR3 sequence is 13 residues long. In DNA, the CDR3 is TGTGTCAGCAGTTTCTCCGGACCTCACGAGCAGTACTTC. Amino acids: CVSSFSGPHEQYF.